The T cell receptor beta chain under discussion was sequenced for a study of blood T cell repertoires in COVID-19. In the study overall: Material from acute and convalescent COVID-19 was sourced from the United States, Italy and Spain. From T cells, B-cell-depleted T cells, or PBMCs came the material, which was cDNA or gDNA.

In the original workflow: Reference gene primers were amplified, and this amplification served to estimate nucleated cell counts. Only in-frame clones appear in the TCRdb table, and some are missing; sequencing was by immunoSEQ multiplex PCR. V, J and clone size are those of that table, while D and trimming were read from the DNA. The top ten clones hold more than 6% of a sample with 150,000 to 200,000 clones, less than 85% of them seen once. Seattle patients were enrolled during active infection and followed longitudinally. The TCR sequence derives from a woman aged 35 to 49 with COVID-19, enrolled during active disease. Sequenced sample: peripheral blood.

CDR3 loop: CASRQVRVTGGEQYF. DNA of the CDR3: TGTGCCAGCAGACAGGTCAGGGTGACAGGCGGCGAGCAGTACTTC. The gene calls are TRBV2 and TRBJ2-7; D possibly corresponds to TRBD1 (6 bases). The CDR3 loop spans 15 amino acids. Germline V gives CDR1 SNHLY, CDR2 FYNNEI. Trimming pared 6 bases from V and 6 bases from J, leaving 21 bases between.